The clone carrying this T cell receptor beta chain occurred once. Using immunoSEQ multiplex PCR, the repertoire was profiled, and TCRdb retains in-frame clones only, with some absent. The data hold about 26,000 clones, with over 70% observed a single time. These data originate in a study of blood T cell repertoires in COVID-19. Trimming removed 0 bases from V and 6 bases from J, with 12 bases in between. This CDR3 has 16 residues. Germline lookup yields CDR1 KGHSH and CDR2 LQKENI. This rearrangement joins TRBV18 to TRBJ1-6, with D maybe TRBD1 (5 bases). The sequenced material came from peripheral blood. The receptor comes from a man aged 45 to 65 with active or convalescent COVID-19. This CDR3 is CASSPPGGRGNSPLHF. Here the CDR3 DNA reads TGTGCCAGCTCACCACCGGGGGGACGGGGTAATTCACCCCTCCACTTT. The full variable domain, completed using reference TRBV18 and TRBJ1-6, is NAGVMQNPRHLVRRRGQEARLRCSPMKGHSHVYWYRQLPEEGLKFMVYLQKENIIDESGMPKERFSAEFPKEGPSILRIQQVVRGDSAAYFCASSPPGGRGNSPLHFGNGTRLTVT.